This T cell receptor (beta chain) derives from a study of T cell responses to AZD1222 COVID-19 vaccine. The study's findings and limits: There were mostly white British donors and more females than males, and clonal diversity was possibly underestimated.

This clone came up once. Its antigen is not identified. The V and J ends lost 5 bases and 4 bases respectively, with 9 bases between them. The CDR3 runs to 13 residues. Sequencing was performed with immunoSEQ multiplex PCR; in TCRdb, only in-frame clones are kept and a portion is missing. The sample carries around 91,000 clones, roughly 84% recorded once. This TCR came from an adult in good health. The chain employs TRBV12-3 or TRBV12-4 and TRBJ1-3; no firm D call. Specimen: peripheral blood, collected on day 0 of AZD1222 vaccination. As DNA, the CDR3 is TGTGCCAGCAGTCGGACGGTGGGAAACACCATATATTTT. It specifies CASSRTVGNTIYF.